Detailed here is one TCR beta chain. The sample is drawn from a study of blood T cell repertoires in COVID-19. This table comes from immunoSEQ multiplex PCR, and its TCRdb copy is limited to in-frame clones, with some not included. The sample holds around 240,000 clones, about 83% seen once. CDR3 length: 13 residues. V was pared by 5 bases and J by 8 bases, with 13 bases between. From germline, CDR1 is SGHNT and CDR2 YYREEE (reference sequence). The receptor was isolated from a woman in her forties or fifties who had recovered from COVID-19. The V and J genes are TRBV5-4 and TRBJ1-4, with D possibly TRBD1 on 6 matching bases. The sample consisted of PBMCs or T cells enriched from blood (not recorded which). In DNA, the CDR3 is TGTGCCAGCAGTAGGAGCAGGGGCGAAAAACTGTTTTTT. It encodes CASSRSRGEKLFF.